This TCR beta chain was sequenced for a study of blood T cell repertoires in COVID-19. Study as a whole: Sites across the United States, Italy and Spain contributed samples from acute and convalescent COVID-19.

Only in-frame clones appear in the TCRdb table, and some are missing; sequencing was by immunoSEQ multiplex PCR. The table has a few hundred thousand clones, 80% to 90% seen once. With 6 bases removed from V and 0 bases from J, the gap between germline ends came to 14 bases. The CDR3 consists of 15 residues. Germline CDR1 and CDR2: LNHDA and SQIVND (reference sequence). Categorization into cohorts depended on clinical history that participants reported. Specimen: PBMCs or T cells enriched from blood (not recorded which). The J gene is TRBJ1-1, the V gene TRBV19, with D unclear. This clonotype was sampled from a man in his thirties or forties who had recovered from COVID-19. Here the CDR3 DNA reads TGTGCCAGTAGCCCCCGCGGGTCCATGAACACTGAAGCTTTCTTT. This encodes CASSPRGSMNTEAFF. The entire variable domain, with the rest obtained from reference TRBV19 and TRBJ1-1, is as follows: DGGITQSPKYLFRKEGQNVTLSCEQNLNHDAMYWYRQDPGQGLRLIYYSQIVNDFQKGDIAEGYSVSREKKESFPLTVTSAQKNPTAFYLCASSPRGSMNTEAFFGQGTRLTVV.